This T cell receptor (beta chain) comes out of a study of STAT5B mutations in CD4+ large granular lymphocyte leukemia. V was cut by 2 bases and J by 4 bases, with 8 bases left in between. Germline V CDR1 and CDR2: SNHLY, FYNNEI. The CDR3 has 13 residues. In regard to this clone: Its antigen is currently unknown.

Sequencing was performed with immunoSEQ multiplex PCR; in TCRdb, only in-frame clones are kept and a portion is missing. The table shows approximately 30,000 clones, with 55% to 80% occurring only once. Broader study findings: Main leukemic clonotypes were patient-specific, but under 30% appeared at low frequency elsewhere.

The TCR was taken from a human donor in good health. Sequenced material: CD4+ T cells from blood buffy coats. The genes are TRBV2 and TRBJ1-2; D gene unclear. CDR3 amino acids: CASSERRSYGYTF. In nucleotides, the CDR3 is TGTGCCAGCAGTGAAAGACGGAGCTATGGCTACACCTTC.